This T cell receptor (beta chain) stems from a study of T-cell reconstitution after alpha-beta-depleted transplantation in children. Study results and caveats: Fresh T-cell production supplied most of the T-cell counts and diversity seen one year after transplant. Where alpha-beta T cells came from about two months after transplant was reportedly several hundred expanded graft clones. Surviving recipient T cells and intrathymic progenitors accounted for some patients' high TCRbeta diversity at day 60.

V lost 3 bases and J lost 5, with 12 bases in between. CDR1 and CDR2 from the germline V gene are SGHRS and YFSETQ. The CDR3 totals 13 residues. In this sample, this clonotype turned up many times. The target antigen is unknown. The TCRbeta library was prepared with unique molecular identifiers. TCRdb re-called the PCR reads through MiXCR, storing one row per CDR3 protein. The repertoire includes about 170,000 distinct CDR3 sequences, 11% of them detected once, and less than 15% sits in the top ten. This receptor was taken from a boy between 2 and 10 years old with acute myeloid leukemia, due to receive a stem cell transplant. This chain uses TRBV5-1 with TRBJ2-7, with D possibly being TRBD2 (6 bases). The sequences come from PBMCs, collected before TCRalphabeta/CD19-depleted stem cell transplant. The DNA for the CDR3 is TGCGCCAGCAGCTCCTTTTGGGGGGACGAGCAGTACTTC. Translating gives CASSSFWGDEQYF.